This T cell receptor beta chain is from a study of blood T cells in healthy people across ages. Study results and limitations: PBMCs left unsorted prevented a conclusive naive versus antigen-experienced comparison.

The V gene's germline CDR1 is SNHLY and CDR2 FYNNEI. This CDR3 comprises 14 residues. V trimming: 8 bases; J trimming: 3 bases; junction bases outside the gene matches: 5. In terms of origin and age, donors were healthy Caucasian individuals from Russia aged 6 to 90. Combining a sample-barcoded 5' primer with a J-beta primer mix, a second PCR ran for roughly 7 to 11 cycles. The template-switch adaptor was a 5' adaptor with 12 random nucleotides. It tagged each cDNA molecule. Every sample produced at least 3 million CDR3-containing paired-end reads. TCRdb itself ran the 5' RACE reads through MiXCR, one entry per CDR3 protein. The sample comprises hundreds of thousands of distinct CDR3 sequences, 20% to 25% of which are singletons, and roughly 3.4% rests with the top ten. A remark on this clonotype: Its antigen is still unknown.

The chain is built from TRBV2 and TRBJ2-7; TRBD2 matches at 12 bases. The TCR comes from a man between 65 and 85 years old in good health. The sequenced sample consisted of blood. The CDR3 region is CASQTSGRDYEQYF. The CDR3, as DNA: TGTGCCAGCCAGACTAGCGGGAGAGACTACGAGCAGTACTTC.